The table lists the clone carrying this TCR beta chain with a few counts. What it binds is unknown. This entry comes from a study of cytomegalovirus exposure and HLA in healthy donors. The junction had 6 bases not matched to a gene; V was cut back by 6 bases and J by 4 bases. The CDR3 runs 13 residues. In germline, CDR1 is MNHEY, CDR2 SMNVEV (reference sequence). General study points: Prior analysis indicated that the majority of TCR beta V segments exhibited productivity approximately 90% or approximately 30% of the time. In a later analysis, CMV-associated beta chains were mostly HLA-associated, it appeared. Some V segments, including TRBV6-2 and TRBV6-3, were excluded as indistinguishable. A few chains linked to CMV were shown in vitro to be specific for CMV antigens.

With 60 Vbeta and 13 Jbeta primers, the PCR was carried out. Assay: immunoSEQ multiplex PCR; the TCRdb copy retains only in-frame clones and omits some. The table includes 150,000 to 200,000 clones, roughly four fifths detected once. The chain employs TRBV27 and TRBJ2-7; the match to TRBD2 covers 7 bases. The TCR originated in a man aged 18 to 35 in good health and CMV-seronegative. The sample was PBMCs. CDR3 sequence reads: CASRVSGGYEQYF. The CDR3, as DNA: TGTGCCAGCAGAGTTTCGGGGGGATACGAGCAGTACTTC.